A single sample gave rise to the 16 T cell receptor beta chains below, sequenced in a study of control samples from healthy donors and cancer patients. The table came from immunoSEQ multiplex PCR; TCRdb's copy has only in-frame clones and leaves some out. Among approximately 87,000 clones listed, around 83% were seen once. Sequencing was done on a sample of blood. The receptors originated from a woman between 50 and 59 years old in good health.

This clone was found a few times. The sample carries other DNA sequences with the same CDR3. In DNA form, the CDR3 reads TGTGCCAGTAGTACGGACAGGGTACAGCCCCAGCATTTT. This encodes CASSTDRVQPQHF. The V call is TRBV19, the J call TRBJ1-5; 8 bases agree with TRBD1. This CDR3 spans 13 amino acids. From germline, CDR1 is LNHDA and CDR2 SQIVND (reference sequence). The V and J ends lost 4 bases and 7 bases, in that order; junction bases with no gene match: 3.

The chain links TRBV4-3 to TRBJ1-2; D is ambiguous. Trimming stripped 0 bases from V and 2 bases from J, with 10 bases between. Germline CDR1 LGHNA, CDR2 YSLEER. This CDR3 region has 15 residues. The DNA of the CDR3 is TGCGCCAGCAGCCAAGACGTTGGGCAGAACTATGGCTACACCTTC. It specifies CASSQDVGQNYGYTF.

In this sample, this clone turned up a few times. V usage is TRBV6-5 and J usage is TRBJ1-6; 8 bases fit TRBD1. Trimming removed 2 bases from V and 14 bases from J; junction bases left unmatched: 11. This CDR3 contains 15 residues. CDR1 MNHEY and CDR2 SVGAGI come from the germline V gene. CDR3 amino acids: CASSYRGQGEGALHF. The CDR3 DNA follows: TGTGCCAGCAGTTACCGCGGACAGGGAGAAGGGGCCCTCCACTTT.

The chain has TRBV7-2 and TRBJ1-4; no reliable D call. The CDR3 runs 16 residues. From germline, CDR1 is SGHTA and CDR2 FQGNSA. V lost 5 bases and J lost 7, with 20 bases in between. The CDR3 loop reads CASSPTSRDGGEKLFF. For the CDR3, the DNA is TGTGCCAGCAGCCCCACCTCAAGGGATGGTGGTGAAAAACTGTTTTTT.

V gene TRBV6-4 combines with J gene TRBJ2-3; D not resolved. V was pared by 0 bases and J by 1 base, with 5 bases between. The CDR3 has 14 residues. From germline, CDR1 is MRHNA and CDR2 SNTAGT. The CDR3 bases are TGTGCCAGCAGTGACTCAGTGGGCACAGATACGCAGTATTTT. Protein: CASSDSVGTDTQYF.

This chain uses TRBV6-2 or TRBV6-3 with TRBJ2-5; 8 bases are shared with TRBD2. The CDR3 runs 15 residues. The germline V gene has CDR1 MNHEY and CDR2 SVGEGT. V gave up 4 bases and J gave up 4 bases; unmatched junction bases: 8. CDR3 amino acids: CASSSSGTSIETQYF. CDR3 nucleotide sequence: TGTGCCAGCAGTTCCTCCGGGACTAGTATAGAGACCCAGTACTTC.

The chain links TRBV6-5 to TRBJ2-1, with 10 bases fitting TRBD2. The CDR3 sequence is 16 residues long. Per germline, CDR1 MNHEY and CDR2 SVGAGI. With 4 bases clipped from V and 5 bases from J, the junction kept 8 bases outside the gene matches. The CDR3 region is CASSSPRTSGHNEQFF. In nucleotides, the CDR3 is TGTGCCAGCAGTTCTCCAAGGACTAGCGGCCACAATGAGCAGTTCTTC.

This clone was seen more than once but under ten times. The V call is TRBV28, the J call TRBJ1-5, with D unclear. The CDR3 consists of 14 residues. The germline CDR1 and CDR2 sequences are MDHEN and SYDVKM. Trimming cost V 10 bases and J 2 bases, with 15 bases left between them. The CDR3 nucleotides read TGTGCCACCTTACTATGGGGAGGCAATCAGCCCCAGCATTTT. Translated, it gives CATLLWGGNQPQHF.

This clone was found once. The genes are TRBV4-3 and TRBJ1-3; D is uncertain. V lost 0 bases, J lost 4 bases, and 10 bases lay in between. This CDR3 has 15 amino acids. Looked up from germline, CDR1 is LGHNA and CDR2 is YSLEER. The chain's CDR3 is CASSQDSAAGNTIYF. CDR3 bases: TGCGCCAGCAGCCAAGATTCGGCTGCCGGAAACACCATATATTTT.

This chain connects TRBV12-3 or TRBV12-4 to TRBJ1-5; D not certain. Trimming removed 1 base at V and 5 bases at J, with 6 bases between. The CDR3 length is 13 residues. The CDR3 DNA reads as TGTGCCAGCAGTTTAGACAGATATCAGCCCCAGCATTTT. Translating it yields CASSLDRYQPQHF.

V and J are TRBV6-5 and TRBJ1-2; maybe TRBD1 (6 bases). The V gene's germline CDR1 is MNHEY and CDR2 SVGAGI. Trimming left V 11 bases short and J 1 base short, with 20 bases between. The CDR3 extends over 15 amino acids. The CDR3 loop is CARRRRGGVNYGYTF. The CDR3, as DNA: TGTGCCCGCCGGCGGAGGGGGGGGGTTAACTATGGCTACACCTTC.

In its sample, this clone was seen once. The V gene is TRBV7-2, the J gene TRBJ1-5; the match to TRBD1 covers 9 bases. The CDR3 spans 14 residues. After removal of 3 bases from V and 6 bases from J, the junction contained 3 bases not matched to a gene. CDR1 is SGHTA and CDR2 is FQGNSA in the germline V gene. CDR3 residues: CASSLGQGGQPQHF. CDR3 in DNA: TGTGCCAGCAGCTTGGGACAGGGAGGTCAGCCCCAGCATTTT.

This chain uses TRBV18 with TRBJ1-3; D unclear. Germline CDR1 reads KGHSH; CDR2 reads LQKENI. Trimming stripped 0 bases from V and 1 base from J, with 10 bases between. The CDR3 is 16 residues long. This chain's CDR3 is CASSPPGVRSGNTIYF. CDR3 nucleotide sequence: TGTGCCAGCTCACCACCTGGGGTTCGTTCTGGAAACACCATATATTTT.

This clone was observed once. This chain links TRBV4-2 with TRBJ2-7, with a possible D match to TRBD1 (6 bases). Germline CDR1 is LGHNA and CDR2 is YNFKEQ. The CDR3 totals 16 residues. V was clipped by 4 bases and J by 0 bases, with 16 bases between them. Written as DNA, the CDR3 is TGTGCCAGCAGCCGAACCGAGGGGGTTCCCTCCTACGAGCAGTACTTC. It specifies CASSRTEGVPSYEQYF.

The CDR3 reads CASSQVSGGETQYF. The CDR3 DNA is TGTGCCAGCAGCCAAGTGTCGGGGGGGGAGACCCAGTACTTC. The rearrangement links TRBV14 to TRBJ2-5; TRBD2 aligns across 8 bases. V lost 1 base, J lost 5 bases, and 3 bases stayed unmatched. Germline assignment: CDR1 SGHDN and CDR2 FVKESK. This CDR3 has 14 amino acids.

The chain recombines TRBV7-2 with TRBJ2-2; 12 bases fit TRBD2. Losses at the gene ends were 5 bases for V and 4 bases for J; bases not matched to a gene: 8. In germline, CDR1 is SGHTA, CDR2 FQGNSA. This CDR3 has 17 amino acids. CDR3 DNA: TGTGCCAGCAGCCCCCTAGCGGGGGGGCGTGGCACCGGGGAGCTGTTTTTT. Its translation is CASSPLAGGRGTGELFF.